This T cell receptor beta chain comes out of a study of cytomegalovirus exposure and HLA in healthy donors. A note on this clone: The antigen is unknown.

Germline V gives CDR1 SQVTM, CDR2 ANQGSEA. V gave up 8 bases and J gave up 2 bases; unmatched junction bases: 7. The CDR3 totals 14 residues. In the PCR, 60 Vbeta and 13 Jbeta primers were used. Libraries were prepared by immunoSEQ multiplex PCR; TCRdb keeps only in-frame clonotypes and omits some of them. The sample has 95,000 to 120,000 clones, 74% seen once. Study results and limitations: Donor immune exposure was known only as CMV serostatus. Looking again later, the authors saw that most CMV-associated TCR beta chains seemed HLA-restricted.

The chain employs TRBV29-1 and TRBJ2-3, with TRBD1 identical over 10 bases. The sequence was collected from a woman in her forties in good health and CMV-seropositive. The sample taken for sequencing was PBMCs. The CDR3 coding sequence is TGCAGCACAAGGACAGGGGGGAACACAGATACGCAGTATTTT. Its translation is CSTRTGGNTDTQYF.